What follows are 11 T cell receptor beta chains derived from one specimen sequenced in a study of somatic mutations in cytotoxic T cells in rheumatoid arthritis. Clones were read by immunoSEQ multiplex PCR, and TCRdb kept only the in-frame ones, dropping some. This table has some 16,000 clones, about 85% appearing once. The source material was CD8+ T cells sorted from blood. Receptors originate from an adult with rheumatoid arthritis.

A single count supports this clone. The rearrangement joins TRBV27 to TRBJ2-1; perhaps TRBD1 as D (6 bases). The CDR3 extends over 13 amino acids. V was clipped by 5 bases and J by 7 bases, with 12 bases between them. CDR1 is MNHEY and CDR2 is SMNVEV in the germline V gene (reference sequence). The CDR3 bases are TGTGCCAGCAGTATGGACAGCCGGAATGAGCAGTTCTTC. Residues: CASSMDSRNEQFF.

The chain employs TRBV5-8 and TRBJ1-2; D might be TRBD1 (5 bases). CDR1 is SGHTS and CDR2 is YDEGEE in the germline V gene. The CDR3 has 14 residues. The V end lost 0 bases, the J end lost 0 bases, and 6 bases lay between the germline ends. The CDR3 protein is CASSLGQPNYGYTF. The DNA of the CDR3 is TGTGCCAGCAGCTTGGGACAGCCTAACTATGGCTACACCTTC.

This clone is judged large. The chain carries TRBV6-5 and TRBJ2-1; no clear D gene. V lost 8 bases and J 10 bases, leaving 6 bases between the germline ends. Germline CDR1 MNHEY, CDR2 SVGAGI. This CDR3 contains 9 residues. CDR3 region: CASVKEQFF. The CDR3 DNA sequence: TGTGCCAGCGTAAAGGAGCAGTTCTTC.

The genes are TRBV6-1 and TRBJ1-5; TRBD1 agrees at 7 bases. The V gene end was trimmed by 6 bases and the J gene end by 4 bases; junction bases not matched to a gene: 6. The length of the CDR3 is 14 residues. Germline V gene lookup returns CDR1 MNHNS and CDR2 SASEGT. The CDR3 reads CASRTPGQNQPQHF. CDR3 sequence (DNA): TGTGCCAGCAGGACTCCGGGACAGAATCAGCCCCAGCATTTT.

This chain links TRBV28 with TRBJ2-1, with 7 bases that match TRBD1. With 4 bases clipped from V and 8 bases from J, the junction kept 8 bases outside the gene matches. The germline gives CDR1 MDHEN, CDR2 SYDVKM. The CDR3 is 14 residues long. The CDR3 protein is CASSSRDSRDEQFF. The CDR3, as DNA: TGTGCCAGCAGTTCGAGGGACAGTCGGGATGAGCAGTTCTTC.

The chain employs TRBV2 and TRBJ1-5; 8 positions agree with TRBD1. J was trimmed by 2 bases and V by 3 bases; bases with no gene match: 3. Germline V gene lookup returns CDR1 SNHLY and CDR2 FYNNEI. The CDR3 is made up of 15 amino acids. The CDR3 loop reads CASSEDRDRNQPQHF. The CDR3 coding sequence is TGTGCCAGCAGTGAGGACAGGGACCGCAATCAGCCCCAGCATTTT.

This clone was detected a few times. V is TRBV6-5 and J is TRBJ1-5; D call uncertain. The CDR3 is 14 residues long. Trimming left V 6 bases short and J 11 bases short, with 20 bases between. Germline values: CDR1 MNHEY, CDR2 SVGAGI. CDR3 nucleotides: TGTGCCAGCAGGATGGACGGGCCCATTGAGGCCCAGCATTTT. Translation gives CASRMDGPIEAQHF.

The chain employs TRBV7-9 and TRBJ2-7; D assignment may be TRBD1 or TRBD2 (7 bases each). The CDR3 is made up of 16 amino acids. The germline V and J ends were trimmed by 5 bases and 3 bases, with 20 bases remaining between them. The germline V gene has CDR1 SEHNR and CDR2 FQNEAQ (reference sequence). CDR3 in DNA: TGTGCCAGCAGCCCAGGGGGGGGTGGGGCCTACTACGAGCAGTACTTC. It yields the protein CASSPGGGGAYYEQYF.

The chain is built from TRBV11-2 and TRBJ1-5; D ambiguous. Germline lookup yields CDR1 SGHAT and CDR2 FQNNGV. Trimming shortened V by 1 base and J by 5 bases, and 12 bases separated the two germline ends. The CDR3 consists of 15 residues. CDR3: CASSLVPQADQPQHF. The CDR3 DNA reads TGTGCCAGCAGCTTAGTCCCCCAGGCCGATCAGCCCCAGCATTTT.

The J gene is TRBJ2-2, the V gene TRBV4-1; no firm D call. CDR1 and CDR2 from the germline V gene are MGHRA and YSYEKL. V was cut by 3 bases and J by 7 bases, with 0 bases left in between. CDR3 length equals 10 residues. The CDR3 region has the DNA TGCGCCAGCAGCCACGGGGAGCTGTTTTTT. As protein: CASSHGELFF.

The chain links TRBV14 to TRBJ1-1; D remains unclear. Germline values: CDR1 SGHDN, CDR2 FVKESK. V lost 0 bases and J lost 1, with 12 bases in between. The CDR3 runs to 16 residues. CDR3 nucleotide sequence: TGTGCCAGCAGCCAAGAAGGAGCCTCCCGGAACACTGAAGCTTTCTTT. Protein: CASSQEGASRNTEAFF.